Here is one T cell receptor beta chain with its context. V lost 8 bases, J lost 8 bases, and 19 bases lay in between. Germline values: CDR1 SGHTA, CDR2 FQGNSA. CDR3 length: 14 amino acids. Original methodology: Reference gene primer amplification in the assay estimated nucleated cell counts. Here immunoSEQ multiplex PCR was the method, and the copy in TCRdb shows in-frame clones only, minus some. Clone size and V and J calls were adopted from that table, with D and trimming inferred from the DNA. Counted here are roughly 200,000 clones, nearly 90% occurring once; the ten biggest clones make up about 0.58%. The record originates from a study of blood T cell repertoires in COVID-19. At the level of the study: The samples span acute and convalescent COVID-19 from the United States, Italy and Spain. PBMCs, B-cell-depleted T cells, or T cells were the source of the cDNA or gDNA that made up the material.

The V gene is TRBV7-2, the J gene TRBJ2-4; possible D gene TRBD1, 6 bases. The material sequenced was peripheral blood. The receptor was derived from a man over 45 with acute or convalescent COVID-19. DNA of the CDR3: TGTGCCAGCGCAAACAGAGGGGGAGAGGACATTCAGTACTTC. This codes for CASANRGGEDIQYF.